Below are 9 T cell receptor beta chains sequenced from a single sample in a study of cytomegalovirus exposure and HLA in healthy donors. PCR involved 60 Vbeta and 13 Jbeta primers. Clones were sequenced by immunoSEQ multiplex PCR, and TCRdb holds only the in-frame ones, with some missing. The sample carries roughly 160,000 clones, roughly 84% recorded once. The sequencing input was PBMCs. These receptors were obtained from a boy aged 2 to 10 in good health and CMV-seronegative.

This sequence joins TRBV5-4 and TRBJ2-5; 12 positions agree with TRBD2. Germline CDR1 is SGHNT and CDR2 is YYREEE (reference sequence). Unmatched junction bases numbered 2, after V lost 2 bases and J lost 3 bases. This CDR3 contains 15 residues. The CDR3 protein is CASSFRLAGEETQYF. CDR3 bases: TGTGCCAGCAGCTTCAGACTAGCGGGAGAAGAGACCCAGTACTTC.

The genes are TRBV13 and TRBJ2-2; 8 bases match TRBD2. CDR1 is PRHDT and CDR2 is FYEKMQ in the germline V gene (reference sequence). V shed 0 bases and J 6 bases; nucleotides not matched to a gene: 3. The CDR3 is 15 amino acids. The CDR3 region is CASSLGRSGAGELFF. Written as DNA, the CDR3 is TGTGCCAGCAGCTTAGGTCGTAGCGGGGCCGGGGAGCTGTTTTTT.

The chain links TRBV18 to TRBJ1-1; D is possibly TRBD1 (5 bases). V lost 6 bases and J 1 base, leaving 12 bases between the germline ends. This CDR3 is 14 amino acids long. Germline V lookup: CDR1 KGHSH, CDR2 LQKENI. This CDR3 is CASSLGGGNTEAFF. Written as DNA, the CDR3 is TGTGCCAGCTCCCTCGGGGGTGGGAACACTGAAGCTTTCTTT.

The V call is TRBV7-9, the J call TRBJ2-7, with a possible D match to TRBD1 (5 bases). CDR3 length equals 12 residues. Trimming removed 3 bases at V and 3 bases at J, with 6 bases between. Germline CDR1 is SEHNR and CDR2 is FQNEAQ (reference sequence). CDR3 sequence reads: CASSFQGYEQYF. The CDR3 DNA sequence: TGTGCCAGCAGCTTTCAGGGCTACGAGCAGTACTTC.

The J gene is TRBJ2-1, the V gene TRBV9, with D perhaps matching TRBD1 (5 bases). The V gene lost 0 bases and the J gene lost 6 bases, with 10 bases spanning the gap. Germline assignment: CDR1 SGDLS and CDR2 YYNGEE. CDR3 length: 14 amino acids. The DNA of the CDR3 is TGTGCCAGCAGCGTAGGGTCTAGGGGCAATGAGCAGTTCTTC. This translates into CASSVGSRGNEQFF.

This chain connects TRBV10-3 to TRBJ2-4, with D maybe TRBD1 (6 bases). The CDR3 is 16 amino acids. Trimming cost V 4 bases and J 0 bases, with 13 bases left between them. Germline values: CDR1 ENHRY, CDR2 SYGVKD. CDR3 DNA: TGTGCCATCAGTGCTTCAGGGGCCCGAGCCAAAAACATTCAGTACTTC. Translation gives CAISASGARAKNIQYF.

This clone has just one count. The DNA for the CDR3 is TGTGCCAGCAGTTACGCCGACAACTCTGGAAACACCATATATTTT. This gives the protein CASSYADNSGNTIYF. V is TRBV6-6 and J is TRBJ1-3; D not certain. The V gene's germline CDR1 is MNHNY and CDR2 SVGAGI (reference sequence). The CDR3 covers 15 residues. Trimming took off 2 bases at V and 0 bases at J, with 8 bases between the two ends.

The chain is built from TRBV11-2 and TRBJ2-2; D uncertain. CDR1 and CDR2 (germline): SGHAT, FQNNGV. The CDR3 has 15 amino acids. The V end was cut by 4 bases, the J end by 2 bases, with 11 bases between. This CDR3 reads CASSYNTINTGELFF. CDR3 in DNA: TGTGCCAGCAGCTACAACACGATCAACACCGGGGAGCTGTTTTTT.

This chain links TRBV27 with TRBJ2-7; no clear D. CDR3 size: 13 residues. Germline CDR1 is MNHEY and CDR2 is SMNVEV (reference sequence). Trimming took off 3 bases at V and 7 bases at J, with 13 bases between the two ends. The CDR3 loop reads CASSLGGLLEQYF. Written as DNA, the CDR3 is TGTGCCAGCAGTTTGGGTGGGCTTTTGGAGCAGTACTTC.